A selection of T cell receptor beta chains follows, all from one sample in a study of beta chain features in type 1 diabetes. The data were produced by immunoSEQ multiplex PCR, yet TCRdb's version contains in-frame clones alone and is incomplete. The data contain more than 550,000 clones, around 15% of them singletons. Material for sequencing was naive CD4+ T cells from blood. All receptors derive from a man between 18 and 35 years old with type 1 diabetes. CDR3s include the opening cysteine and the closing phenylalanine or tryptophan. The D gene is left open where the match is weak. The size entry is marked missing in some rows and otherwise reads once, few, many or a size class.

d_call clone_size j_call v_call cdr3_aa cdr3_nt
TRBD1 few TRBJ1-2 TRBV4-3 CASSQGQGANYGYTF TGCGCCAGCAGCCAAGGGCAGGGGGCCAACTATGGCTACACCTTC
TRBD2 few TRBJ2-1 TRBV4-1 CASSQEASGFNEQFF TGCGCCAGCAGCCAAGAGGCTAGCGGGTTCAATGAGCAGTTCTTC
. . TRBJ2-7 TRBV6-5 CASSLGGRYEQYF TGTGCCAGCAGCCTGGGGGGACGCTACGAGCAGTACTTC
TRBD1 . TRBJ1-4 TRBV30 CACPGQGGEKLFF TGTGCCTGTCCGGGACAGGGAGGGGAAAAACTGTTTTTT
. . TRBJ2-7 TRBV6-1 CASSVLSQTYEQYF TGTGCCAGCAGTGTGCTTTCACAGACCTACGAGCAGTACTTC
. . TRBJ2-1 TRBV27 CASSPPELYEQFF TGTGCCAGCAGTCCCCCTGAACTTTATGAGCAGTTCTTC
. . TRBJ2-5 TRBV4-3 CASSQDLGSRETQYF TGCGCCAGCAGCCAAGATCTGGGCAGCAGGGAGACCCAGTACTTC
TRBD2 few TRBJ2-5 TRBV14 CASRTSGQETQYF TGTGCCAGCAGGACTAGCGGCCAAGAGACCCAGTACTTC
. few TRBJ2-7 TRBV7-2 CASSLAEGNEQYF TGTGCCAGCAGCTTAGCGGAGGGGAACGAGCAGTACTTC
TRBD1 . TRBJ2-3 TRBV30 CAFLRGTGFTDTQYF TGTGCCTTTTTGAGGGGGACAGGGTTCACAGATACGCAGTATTTT
TRBD2 . TRBJ2-1 TRBV29-1 CSVVTSGYEQFF TGCAGCGTTGTAACTAGCGGGTATGAGCAGTTCTTC
. few TRBJ2-6 TRBV7-3 CASSLDGTGANVLTF TGTGCCAGCAGCTTAGACGGGACTGGGGCCAACGTCCTGACTTTC
. . TRBJ2-5 TRBV7-3 CASSLTGVETQYF TGTGCCAGCAGCTTAACGGGGGTAGAGACCCAGTACTTC
. few TRBJ2-3 TRBV4-1 CASSPRAQGTDTQYF TGCGCCAGCAGCCCCCGGGCCCAGGGCACAGATACGCAGTATTTT
. . TRBJ2-3 TRBV9 CASSADREGDTQYF TGTGCCAGCAGCGCGGACAGGGAGGGGGATACGCAGTATTTT
TRBD1 few TRBJ1-4 TRBV11-2 CASSPGDGTGREKLFF TGTGCCAGCAGCCCGGGCGACGGGACAGGGCGTGAAAAACTGTTTTTT
. few TRBJ2-3 TRBV2 CASTPGAGGPTDTQYF TGTGCCAGCACTCCAGGGGCAGGAGGACCCACAGATACGCAGTATTTT
. few TRBJ2-1 TRBV18 CASSPRRDYNEQFF TGTGCCAGCTCACCCCGGAGAGACTACAATGAGCAGTTCTTC
. few TRBJ1-6 TRBV23-1 CASSPFEAAYNSPLHF TGCGCCAGCAGTCCCTTTGAGGCGGCCTATAATTCACCCCTCCACTTT
. few TRBJ1-5 TRBV30 CAWRAAGQGSNQPQHF TGTGCCTGGAGAGCCGCCGGCCAGGGTAGCAATCAGCCCCAGCATTTT
. few TRBJ2-7 TRBV7-6 CASSLLGGPYEQYF TGTGCCAGCAGCTTATTAGGGGGGCCCTACGAGCAGTACTTC
. few TRBJ1-2 TRBV28 CASSLYREVYGYTF TGTGCCAGCAGTTTATACAGGGAAGTCTATGGCTACACCTTC
. . TRBJ2-1 TRBV7-9 CASSSEAQFF TGTGCCAGCAGCTCCGAGGCGCAGTTCTTC
TRBD1 . TRBJ1-2 TRBV28 CASSFGTGSYGYTF TGTGCCAGCAGTTTCGGGACAGGGTCGTATGGCTACACCTTC
. . TRBJ2-7 TRBV5-6 CASSLPRTTVYEQYF TGTGCCAGCAGCTTGCCCCGGACAACAGTCTACGAGCAGTACTTC
. few TRBJ2-1 TRBV6-1 CASSAPGEQFF TGTGCCAGCAGTGCCCCGGGGGAGCAGTTCTTC
. few TRBJ2-3 TRBV4-3 CASSQSGGGGTTDTQYF TGCGCCAGCAGCCAATCCGGTGGAGGGGGGACCACAGATACGCAGTATTTT
TRBD2 . TRBJ2-7 TRBV2 CASTPERASGPYEQYF TGTGCCAGCACCCCAGAACGGGCTAGCGGTCCCTACGAGCAGTACTTC
TRBD1 few TRBJ2-1 TRBV18 CASSPNLGTGYNEQFF TGTGCCAGCTCACCGAACCTAGGGACAGGGTACAATGAGCAGTTCTTC
. . TRBJ1-1 TRBV29-1 CSVTARWGNTEAFF TGCAGCGTTACGGCCCGGTGGGGCAACACTGAAGCTTTCTTT
. . TRBJ2-7 TRBV11-3 CASSRTSSYEQYF TGTGCCAGCAGCCGCACTAGCTCCTACGAGCAGTACTTC
TRBD2 few TRBJ2-2 TRBV7-9 CASSPPLTGTTNTGELFF TGTGCCAGCAGCCCACCCCTGACGGGGACTACGAACACCGGGGAGCTGTTTTTT
. . TRBJ1-4 TRBV18 CASSPREPAGSNEKLFF TGTGCCAGCTCACCAAGAGAACCCGCAGGTTCGAATGAAAAACTGTTTTTT
. . TRBJ2-7 TRBV13 CASSPLVTGVSSYEQYF TGTGCCAGCAGCCCCCTTGTAACGGGAGTAAGCTCTTACGAGCAGTACTTC
TRBD1 few TRBJ2-5 TRBV28 CASGGQGAKTQYF TGTGCCAGCGGCGGACAGGGGGCGAAGACCCAGTACTTC
. few TRBJ2-7 TRBV5-1 CASSLARRSGYEQYF TGCGCCAGCAGCTTGGCCCGAAGGTCTGGGTACGAGCAGTACTTC
TRBD2 . TRBJ2-1 TRBV7-8 CASSLRPAGYPIDEQFF TGTGCCAGCAGCTTACGGCCAGCGGGGTACCCCATCGATGAGCAGTTCTTC
. few TRBJ1-4 TRBV28 CASSLGKPNEKLFF TGTGCCAGCAGTTTGGGGAAACCTAATGAAAAACTGTTTTTT
. few TRBJ1-4 TRBV28 CASRSPGANEKLFF TGTGCCAGCAGATCACCCGGGGCTAATGAAAAACTGTTTTTT
. . TRBJ2-6 TRBV30 CAWTGANVLTF TGTGCCTGGACTGGGGCCAACGTCCTGACTTTC
. few TRBJ2-1 TRBV29-1 CSVDAGPNEQFF TGCAGCGTTGATGCGGGTCCGAATGAGCAGTTCTTC
. . TRBJ1-5 TRBV28 CASSPAGASNQPQHF TGTGCCAGCAGCCCAGCGGGGGCGAGCAATCAGCCCCAGCATTTT
. . TRBJ2-5 TRBV28 CASSLRTNRGGTQYF TGTGCCAGCAGTTTAAGGACCAACAGGGGAGGTACCCAGTACTTC
TRBD1 once TRBJ2-7 TRBV6-1 CASHTLRGRKEQYF TGTGCCTCCCACACGCTCAGGGGGCGCAAGGAGCAGTACTTC
TRBD2 few TRBJ2-3 TRBV4-2 CASSEGLAGVSDTQYF TGTGCCAGCAGCGAGGGACTAGCGGGGGTTTCAGATACGCAGTATTTT
TRBD1 . TRBJ1-6 TRBV28 CASSSSRQGLTIYNSPLHF TGTGCCAGCAGTTCATCCAGACAGGGGCTGACCATTTATAATTCACCCCTCCACTTT